Shown below are 32 T cell receptor beta chains from a single sample sequenced in a study of T cells in Graves' hyperthyroidism and ophthalmopathy (dated by TCRdb to the late 2010s). Library prep was done by multiplex PCR. For sequencing, an Illumina HiSeq 2000 was employed. TCR beta CDR3 regions were amplified from RNA transcripts. A first-round RT-PCR of the TCR CDR3 used the HTBI primer set with the Qiagen OneStep RT-PCR kit. Clones were called with MiXCR by TCRdb after fastp trimmed the public reads at Q25, and only in-frame beta chains were retained. When rows share a CDR3 protein, they turn into one entry using the most common DNA and genes. The table for this sample lists 610,000 or so distinct CDR3 sequences; around 46% of them were counted only once. The ten largest clones capture approximately 7.5% of the sample. Sequenced sample: peripheral blood or thyroid tissue (not recorded which). These receptors were taken from a woman between 18 and 29 years old with Graves' hyperthyroidism.

The rearrangement links TRBV14 to TRBJ2-7; 10 bases fit TRBD2. V dropped 0 bases and J dropped 1; count of bases not matched to a gene: 6. Germline V gives CDR1 SGHDN, CDR2 FVKESK. This CDR3 is built from 17 residues. CDR3 protein: CASSQDPSGSGSYEQYF. The CDR3 nucleotides read TGTGCCAGCAGCCAAGATCCTAGCGGGAGTGGGTCCTACGAGCAGTACTTC. The whole variable domain, remainder taken from reference TRBV14 and TRBJ2-7, is EAGVTQFPSHSVIEKGQTVTLRCDPISGHDNLYWYRRVMGKEIKFLLHFVKESKQDESGMPNNRFLAERTGGTYSTLKVQPAELEDSGVYFCASSQDPSGSGSYEQYFGPGTRLTVT.

This chain uses TRBV6-2 or TRBV6-3 with TRBJ1-6; D not resolved. CDR3 length: 16 amino acids. Germline V lookup: CDR1 MNHEY, CDR2 SVGEGT. V lost 0 bases and J lost 2, with 8 bases in between. CDR3 nucleotide sequence: TGTGCCAGCAGTTACTCGGCGCGGACCTATAATTCACCCCTCCACTTT. Amino acids: CASSYSARTYNSPLHF.

V and J are TRBV7-2 and TRBJ2-3, with D tentatively TRBD2 (5 bases). V was cut by 1 base and J by 0 bases, with 14 bases left in between. The germline V gene has CDR1 SGHTA and CDR2 FQGNSA. The CDR3 is 17 amino acids. The DNA of the CDR3 is TGTGCCAGCAGCTTAGAAGGTGTCCGGGGAAGCACAGATACGCAGTATTTT. Translation gives CASSLEGVRGSTDTQYF.

This clonotype was seen ten or more times. The chain links TRBV6-5 to TRBJ2-5, with 11 bases lining up with TRBD1. CDR3 length: 15 amino acids. V dropped 4 bases and J dropped 4; count of bases not matched to a gene: 5. Germline values: CDR1 MNHEY, CDR2 SVGAGI. The CDR3: CASSFGTGGAETQYF. CDR3 bases: TGTGCCAGCAGTTTTGGGACAGGGGGAGCAGAGACCCAGTACTTC.

In regard to this clonotype: A read error may produce the germline difference seen at one junction end. V is TRBV12-3 or TRBV12-4 and J is TRBJ1-6, with unresolved D. The CDR3 length is 11 residues. For the CDR3, the DNA is TGTGCCAGCAGTTTATTCGCGGGAAGCCACTTC. It is translated as CASSLFAGSHF.

The chain links TRBV10-2 to TRBJ1-2; no reliable D call. Germline loops: CDR1 WSHSY, CDR2 SAAADI. This CDR3 is 13 amino acids long. Trimming took 2 bases from V and 7 from J, leaving 11 bases between them. The CDR3 bases are TGCGCCAGCAGTGAGGGGTCACCTTTTGGCTACACCTTC. Translating it yields CASSEGSPFGYTF.

The V gene is TRBV5-4, the J gene TRBJ2-7; D remains unclear. The assigned J gene may be wrong: the sequence end matches TRBJ2-1 better. Germline V CDR1 and CDR2: SGHNT, YYREEE (reference sequence). The CDR3 spans 13 residues. CDR3 sequence reads: CASSLDVADEQFF. CDR3 nucleotides: TGTGCCAGCAGCTTGGATGTGGCAGATGAGCAGTTCTTC.

The J gene is TRBJ1-4, the V gene TRBV5-6; D may be TRBD1 (5 bases). The V end lost 4 bases, the J end lost 4 bases, and 23 bases lay between the germline ends. The germline CDR1 and CDR2 sequences are SGHDT and YYEEEE. The CDR3 has 18 amino acids. This CDR3 is CASSRGDAEAYFNEKLFF. The CDR3 DNA reads TGTGCCAGCAGCCGTGGGGACGCCGAGGCCTACTTTAATGAAAAACTGTTTTTT.

The V call is TRBV2, the J call TRBJ2-3; tentative D call: TRBD2 (5 bases). The V gene's germline CDR1 is SNHLY and CDR2 FYNNEI. V lost 6 bases to trimming and J lost 0 bases, with 10 bases between them. CDR3 length equals 14 residues. The CDR3, as DNA: TGTGCCAGCAGCCCTAGCTGGAGCACAGATACGCAGTATTTT. This encodes CASSPSWSTDTQYF.

Worth noting for this clonotype: Possible read error: a much larger clone is one base away. This rearrangement joins TRBV24-1 to TRBJ2-2, with a weak D call TRBD2 (5 bases). Germline CDR1 KGHDR, CDR2 SFDVKD. The length of the CDR3 is 14 residues. CDR3 sequence reads: CATSDMGYTGELVF. As DNA, the CDR3 is TGTGCCACCAGTGATATGGGGTACACCGGGGAGCTGGTTTTT.

The chain employs TRBV6-2 or TRBV6-3 and TRBJ1-1; no firm D call. V gave up 6 bases and J gave up 2 bases, with 19 bases separating them. CDR3 length: 16 amino acids. Germline lookup yields CDR1 MNHEY and CDR2 SVGEGT. The CDR3 loop reads CASSGPGFLPNTEAFF. Written as DNA, the CDR3 is TGTGCCAGCAGCGGCCCGGGCTTCCTACCCAACACTGAAGCTTTCTTT.

There are many counts of this clonotype. This sequence joins TRBV12-5 and TRBJ2-5; no definite D call. Germline V gene data show CDR1 as LGHNT and CDR2 as FRNRAP. The CDR3 has 14 residues. Deletions cut 6 bases from V and 0 bases from J, with 11 bases between. The CDR3 nucleotides read TGTGCTAGTGGCCCGACACAGTACCAAGAGACCCAGTACTTC. It yields the protein CASGPTQYQETQYF. Complete variable domain (other parts from reference TRBV12-5 and TRBJ2-5): DARVTQTPRHKVTEMGQEVTMRCQPILGHNTVFWYRQTMMQGLELLAYFRNRAPLDDSGMPKDRFSAEMPDATLATLKIQPSEPRDSAVYFCASGPTQYQETQYFGPGTRLLVL.

The V and J genes are TRBV12-5 and TRBJ2-7; TRBD2 aligns across 7 bases. The germline CDR1 and CDR2 sequences are LGHNT and FRNRAP. The CDR3 spans 13 residues. Trimming cost V 4 bases and J 2 bases; bases outside gene matches: 2. The CDR3 sequence: CASGWGGAYEQYF. CDR3 nucleotides: TGTGCTAGTGGTTGGGGGGGAGCCTACGAGCAGTACTTC. The whole variable domain, filled in from reference TRBV12-5 and TRBJ2-7, reads DARVTQTPRHKVTEMGQEVTMRCQPILGHNTVFWYRQTMMQGLELLAYFRNRAPLDDSGMPKDRFSAEMPDATLATLKIQPSEPRDSAVYFCASGWGGAYEQYFGPGTRLTVT.

The rearrangement uses TRBV19 and TRBJ1-6, with 9 bases aligning to TRBD1. The J segment lost 7 bases and the V segment lost 5 bases, leaving 6 bases of the junction unmatched. Looked up from germline, CDR1 is LNHDA and CDR2 is SQIVND (reference sequence). The CDR3 has 15 amino acids. CDR3 sequence: CASSSGTGSNSPLHF. Written as DNA, the CDR3 is TGTGCCAGTAGTTCCGGGACAGGGAGCAATTCACCCCTCCACTTT.

This rearrangement joins TRBV6-6 to TRBJ1-2; 7 nucleotides align to TRBD1. This CDR3 has 13 residues. Germline V gene data show CDR1 as MNHNY and CDR2 as SVGAGI (reference sequence). The V gene end was trimmed by 6 bases and the J gene end by 6 bases; junction bases not matched to a gene: 7. CDR3 nucleotides: TGTGCCAGCAGCCAACAGGGGAGAGATGGCTACACCTTC. Protein: CASSQQGRDGYTF.

In this sample, this clonotype turned up once. The chain is built from TRBV5-1 and TRBJ2-1, with 7 bases fitting TRBD2. Per germline, CDR1 SGHRS and CDR2 YFSETQ. Losses at the gene ends were 4 bases for V and 1 base for J; bases not matched to a gene: 5. CDR3 size: 15 residues. The CDR3 nucleotides read TGCGCCAGCAGCACGACTAGCATATCCTACAATGAGCAGTTCTTC. It is translated as CASSTTSISYNEQFF.

V is TRBV4-3 and J is TRBJ2-1; no clear D gene. V lost 5 bases, J lost 7 bases, and 6 bases lay in between. This CDR3 is 11 amino acids long. Germline V gene data show CDR1 as LGHNA and CDR2 as YSLEER. For the CDR3, the DNA is TGCGCCAGCAGCTGGGGAAATGAGCAGTTCTTC. It encodes CASSWGNEQFF.

This clonotype was recorded at least ten times. V is TRBV11-3 and J is TRBJ2-5; TRBD2 might be the D (6 bases). Germline assignment: CDR1 SGHNT and CDR2 YENEEA. This CDR3 has 15 residues. Trimming removed 3 bases at V and 0 bases at J, with 11 bases between. CDR3 amino acids: CASSFVGLYQETQYF. CDR3 nucleotide sequence: TGTGCCAGCAGCTTTGTGGGACTGTACCAAGAGACCCAGTACTTC.

In this sample, this clonotype turned up a few times. Being one base from a much bigger clone, this may be a read error. The gene calls are TRBV20-1 and TRBJ2-3; D is unresolved. Germline V gene lookup returns CDR1 DFQATT and CDR2 SNEGSKA (reference sequence). The CDR3 has 13 residues. V lost 5 bases and J lost 4, with 13 bases in between. CDR3 nucleotides: TGCAGTGCTCGGGCTAGTAGTGCAGATACGCAGTATTTT. Protein sequence: CSARASSADTQYF.

This clonotype was observed many times. The genes are TRBV12-3 or TRBV12-4 and TRBJ1-1; D not resolved. The CDR3 consists of 11 residues. The germline V and J ends were trimmed by 3 bases and 6 bases, with 5 bases remaining between them. This CDR3 is CASSFLAEAFF. The CDR3 nucleotides are TGTGCCAGCAGTTTTCTCGCTGAAGCTTTCTTT.

The sample holds many counts of this clonotype. V gene TRBV11-2 combines with J gene TRBJ2-7; weak D call: TRBD2 (6 bases). Looked up from germline, CDR1 is SGHAT and CDR2 is FQNNGV. V lost 1 base, J lost 1 base, and 14 bases lay in between. The CDR3 spans 16 residues. CDR3 in DNA: TGTGCCAGCAGCTTAGGAGGCGGGACCCCTTCCTACGAGCAGTACTTC. This translates into CASSLGGGTPSYEQYF.

Written as DNA, the CDR3 is TGCAGTGAAACTAGCGGGACTGAAGCTTTCTTT. As protein: CSETSGTEAFF. The chain employs TRBV20-1 and TRBJ1-1; unclear D gene. CDR1 is DFQATT and CDR2 is SNEGSKA in the germline V gene (reference sequence). The V end lost 7 bases, the J end lost 5 bases, and 11 bases lay between the germline ends. The CDR3 sequence is 11 residues long.

This clonotype was seen repeatedly, ten times or more. The chain carries TRBV7-8 and TRBJ2-7; 7 bases agree with TRBD2. After removal of 8 bases from V and 5 bases from J, the junction contained 12 bases not matched to a gene. The CDR3 consists of 14 residues. Germline V gene sequence: CDR1 SGHVS, CDR2 FQNEAQ. The CDR3 here is CASRPAGAFNEQYF. CDR3 coding DNA: TGTGCCAGCCGTCCGGCGGGAGCTTTCAACGAGCAGTACTTC.

This clonotype was counted ten times or more. The V call is TRBV25-1, the J call TRBJ2-2, with D uncertain. This CDR3 is built from 15 residues. Germline loops: CDR1 MGHDK, CDR2 SYGVNS. V was shortened by 8 bases and J by 1 base, with 14 bases between the two germline ends. CDR3 protein: CASDPGRLNTGELFF. CDR3 coding DNA: TGTGCCAGCGACCCAGGCAGGCTGAACACCGGGGAGCTGTTTTTT. The whole variable domain, remainder taken from reference TRBV25-1 and TRBJ2-2, is EADIYQTPRYLVIGTGKKITLECSQTMGHDKMYWYQQDPGMELHLIHYSYGVNSTEKGDLSSESTVSRIRTEHFPLTLESARPSHTSQYLCASDPGRLNTGELFFGEGSRLTVL.

V gene TRBV29-1 combines with J gene TRBJ1-1; D gene uncertain. CDR1 is SQVTM and CDR2 is ANQGSEA in the germline V gene. V was clipped by 8 bases and J by 1 base, with 14 bases between them. The CDR3 loop spans 13 amino acids. The CDR3, as DNA: TGCAGCTTCGCTTATAAGCAGAACACTGAAGCTTTCTTT. This translates into CSFAYKQNTEAFF.

Ten or more counts support this clonotype. The rearrangement joins TRBV20-1 to TRBJ2-7; TRBD2 is a possible D gene (5 bases). The V and J ends lost 5 bases and 0 bases respectively, with 17 bases between them. Per germline, CDR1 DFQATT and CDR2 SNEGSKA (reference sequence). The CDR3 contains 15 residues. CDR3 nucleotide sequence: TGCAGTGCTCGCAAACCCAGCGGTTCCTCCTACGAGCAGTACTTC. Translating it yields CSARKPSGSSYEQYF.

This clonotype was observed a handful of times. V gene TRBV20-1 combines with J gene TRBJ1-2, with TRBD1 identical over 9 bases. Unmatched junction bases numbered 20, after V lost 4 bases and J lost 5 bases. The CDR3 spans 18 residues. Per germline, CDR1 DFQATT and CDR2 SNEGSKA (reference sequence). The DNA of the CDR3 is TGCAGTGCTAAACTTCTTATGGGACAGGGCCCTGGCGGTTATGGCTACACCTTC. Protein: CSAKLLMGQGPGGYGYTF.

This clonotype was counted between two and nine times. This rearrangement joins TRBV29-1 to TRBJ2-7, with D possibly being TRBD1 (6 bases). This CDR3 contains 14 residues. The germline gives CDR1 SQVTM, CDR2 ANQGSEA. Trimming left V 8 bases short and J 6 bases short, with 23 bases between. The CDR3 DNA reads as TGCAGCCTCACCCGAGGGGGTCACGGGTCCGAGCAGTACTTC. Protein product: CSLTRGGHGSEQYF.

This clonotype was recorded at least ten times. The chain links TRBV10-3 to TRBJ1-5; D gene uncertain. The germline V and J ends were trimmed by 11 bases and 6 bases, with 17 bases remaining between them. Per the germline V gene, CDR1 is ENHRY and CDR2 is SYGVKD. This CDR3 contains 13 residues. The CDR3 reads CASSFGSGQPQHF. The CDR3, as DNA: TGTGCCTCTAGTTTCGGTTCGGGTCAGCCCCAGCATTTT.

A word on this clonotype: In this CDR3 the conserved last residue, phenylalanine or tryptophan, is missing, so a read error is likely. The gene calls are TRBV6-6 and TRBJ1-2; TRBD1 matches at 7 bases. The CDR3 covers 12 residues. Germline V CDR1 and CDR2: MNHNY, SVGAGI (reference sequence). V dropped 6 bases and J dropped 7; count of bases not matched to a gene: 5. As DNA, the CDR3 is TGTGCCAGCAGCAGAGACAGGGTTGGCTACACCATC. The encoded protein is CASSRDRVGYTI.

This clonotype was counted many times. This chain connects TRBV6-2 or TRBV6-3 to TRBJ2-7; D unresolved. With 7 bases removed from V and 7 bases from J, the gap between germline ends came to 11 bases. The CDR3 runs 11 residues. CDR1 and CDR2 from the germline V gene are MNHEY and SVGEGT. The CDR3, as DNA: TGTGCCAGCAAGGTGCGATCTGAGCAGTACTTC. This sequence encodes CASKVRSEQYF.

This clonotype was found many times. V and J are TRBV12-3 or TRBV12-4 and TRBJ1-2; 9 bases map to TRBD1. J gave up 8 bases and V 6 bases, and 13 bases lay outside the gene matches. CDR3 length: 15 amino acids. The DNA of the CDR3 is TGTGCCAGCAGCCACCGGGACAGGGACGTTGGAGGCTACACCTTC. Translating gives CASSHRDRDVGGYTF.